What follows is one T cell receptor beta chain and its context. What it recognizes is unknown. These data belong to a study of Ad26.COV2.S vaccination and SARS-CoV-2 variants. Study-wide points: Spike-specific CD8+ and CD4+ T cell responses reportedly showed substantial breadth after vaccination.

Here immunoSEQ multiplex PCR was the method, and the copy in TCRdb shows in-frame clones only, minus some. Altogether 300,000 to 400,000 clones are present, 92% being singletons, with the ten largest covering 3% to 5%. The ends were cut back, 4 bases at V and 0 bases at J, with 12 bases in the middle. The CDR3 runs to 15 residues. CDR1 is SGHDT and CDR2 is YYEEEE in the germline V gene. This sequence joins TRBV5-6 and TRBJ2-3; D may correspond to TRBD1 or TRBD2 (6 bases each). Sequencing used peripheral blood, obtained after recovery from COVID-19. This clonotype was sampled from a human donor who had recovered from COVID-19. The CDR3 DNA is TGTGCCAGCAGCCGTCGGGGGCTTAGCACAGATACGCAGTATTTT. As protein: CASSRRGLSTDTQYF.